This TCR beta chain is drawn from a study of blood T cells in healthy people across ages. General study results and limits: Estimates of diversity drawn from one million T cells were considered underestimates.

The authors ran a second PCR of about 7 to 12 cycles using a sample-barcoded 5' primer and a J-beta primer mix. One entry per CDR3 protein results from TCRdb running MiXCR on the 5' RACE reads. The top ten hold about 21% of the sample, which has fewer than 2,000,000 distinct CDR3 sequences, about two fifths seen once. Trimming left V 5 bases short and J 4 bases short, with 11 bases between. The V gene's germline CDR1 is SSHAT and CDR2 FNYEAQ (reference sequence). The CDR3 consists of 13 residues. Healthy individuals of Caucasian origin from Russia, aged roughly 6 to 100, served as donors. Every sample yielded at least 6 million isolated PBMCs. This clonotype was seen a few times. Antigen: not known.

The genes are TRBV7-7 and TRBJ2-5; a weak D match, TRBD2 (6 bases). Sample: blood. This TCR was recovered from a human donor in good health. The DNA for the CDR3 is TGTGCCAGCAGCGGGGACTTTCTAGAGACCCAGTACTTC. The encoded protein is CASSGDFLETQYF.